These 16 T cell receptor beta chains were all obtained from the same sample, sequenced in a study of cytomegalovirus exposure and HLA in healthy donors. The PCR ran on 60 Vbeta and 13 Jbeta primers. Sequencing was performed with immunoSEQ multiplex PCR; in TCRdb, only in-frame clones are kept and a portion is missing. The table includes 50,000 to 70,000 clones, roughly 60% detected once. Sequences were obtained from PBMCs. These receptors all stem from a man aged 25-45 years in good health and CMV-seronegative.

This rearrangement joins TRBV15 to TRBJ2-5; perhaps TRBD2 as D (6 bases). V lost 0 bases to trimming and J lost 5 bases, with 10 bases between them. Germline CDR1 and CDR2: LNHNV and YYDKDF (reference sequence). This CDR3 has 14 amino acids. CDR3 sequence reads: CATSRDRGWETQYF. CDR3 nucleotides: TGTGCCACCAGCAGAGATCGGGGGTGGGAGACCCAGTACTTC.

This clone was seen a few times. V and J are TRBV29-1 and TRBJ2-5; 7 nucleotides align to TRBD1. Germline lookup yields CDR1 SQVTM and CDR2 ANQGSEA. J was trimmed by 5 bases and V by 6 bases; bases with no gene match: 6. The CDR3 spans 12 residues. The CDR3 region is CSVAGQAETQYF. CDR3 nucleotide sequence: TGCAGCGTGGCAGGACAGGCGGAGACCCAGTACTTC.

CDR3 protein: CASSPGTGGLYEQYF. CDR3 nucleotide sequence: TGTGCCAGCAGTCCCGGGACAGGGGGCCTCTACGAGCAGTACTTC. The rearrangement uses TRBV7-9 and TRBJ2-7; 12 nucleotides line up with TRBD1. The ends lost 6 bases at V and 3 bases at J; junction bases unmatched: 6. Per the germline V gene, CDR1 is SEHNR and CDR2 is FQNEAQ (reference sequence). The CDR3 runs to 15 residues.

This clone was seen a handful of times. The chain recombines TRBV13 with TRBJ2-3; the D gene is possibly TRBD2 (6 bases). Trimming left V 5 bases short and J 4 bases short, with 13 bases between. The CDR3 consists of 14 residues. Germline V gene sequence: CDR1 PRHDT, CDR2 FYEKMQ (reference sequence). The CDR3 region is CASSMEGESDTQYF. The DNA of the CDR3 is TGTGCCAGCAGCATGGAGGGCGAGTCAGATACGCAGTATTTT.

This chain connects TRBV2 to TRBJ2-3, with 13 bases that match TRBD2. The V gene end was trimmed by 6 bases and the J gene end by 3 bases; junction bases not matched to a gene: 3. Germline assignment: CDR1 SNHLY and CDR2 FYNNEI. The CDR3 runs to 15 residues. The DNA of the CDR3 is TGTGCCAGCAGGACTAGCGGGGGGCCAACAGATACGCAGTATTTT. Translating it yields CASRTSGGPTDTQYF.

This chain uses TRBV14 with TRBJ1-4; a possible D gene is TRBD1 (5 bases). Germline CDR1 is SGHDN and CDR2 is FVKESK. V lost 0 bases and J 0 bases, leaving 11 bases between the germline ends. This CDR3 has 17 amino acids. The CDR3 loop is CASSQDSGAATNEKLFF. The CDR3 bases are TGTGCCAGCAGCCAAGACAGTGGGGCTGCAACTAATGAAAAACTGTTTTTT. Supplemented by reference TRBV14 and TRBJ1-4, the full variable domain reads EAGVTQFPSHSVIEKGQTVTLRCDPISGHDNLYWYRRVMGKEIKFLLHFVKESKQDESGMPNNRFLAERTGGTYSTLKVQPAELEDSGVYFCASSQDSGAATNEKLFFGSGTQLSVL.

The rearrangement links TRBV29-1 to TRBJ1-5; 9 nucleotides align to TRBD1. V was clipped by 4 bases and J by 6 bases; unmatched bases: 10. Looked up from germline, CDR1 is SQVTM and CDR2 is ANQGSEA. The CDR3 has 15 residues. This CDR3 reads CSVGTGGGGGQPQHF. In DNA, the CDR3 is TGCAGCGTTGGCACAGGGGGCGGAGGTGGTCAGCCCCAGCATTTT.

V and J are TRBV5-1 and TRBJ2-7; a possible D gene is TRBD1 (5 bases). The CDR3 contains 14 residues. V lost 4 bases and J lost 1, with 12 bases in between. Germline values: CDR1 SGHRS, CDR2 YFSETQ. This chain's CDR3 is CASSLEAGSYEQYF. The CDR3 bases are TGCGCCAGCAGCCTTGAGGCAGGGTCCTACGAGCAGTACTTC.

The CDR3 DNA sequence: TGCGCCAGCGCCTCGACACCGAACACTGAAGCTTTCTTT. It is translated as CASASTPNTEAFF. V usage is TRBV5-1 and J usage is TRBJ1-1, with no clear D. The CDR3 is 13 residues long. Germline V gene data show CDR1 as SGHRS and CDR2 as YFSETQ. Trimming stripped 7 bases from V and 1 base from J, with 11 bases between.

This clone was found once. The J gene is TRBJ2-4, the V gene TRBV10-3; 9 nucleotides line up with TRBD1. The V segment lost 6 bases and the J segment 1 base; nucleotides outside the gene matches: 13. The CDR3 loop spans 18 amino acids. The germline gives CDR1 ENHRY, CDR2 SYGVKD. CDR3 bases: TGTGCCATCAGGATGGGACAGGGAGGCCCTCCCGCCAAAAACATTCAGTACTTC. It yields the protein CAIRMGQGGPPAKNIQYF.

V is TRBV2 and J is TRBJ1-5, with D hard to call. Germline V CDR1 and CDR2: SNHLY, FYNNEI. There are 16 residues in the CDR3. V lost 1 base and J lost 0, with 10 bases in between. The CDR3 region has the DNA TGTGCCAGCAGTGAAGACAGAAGATATAGCAATCAGCCCCAGCATTTT. It is translated as CASSEDRRYSNQPQHF.

The chain uses TRBV4-1 and TRBJ2-3, with 11 nucleotides matching TRBD1. CDR1 and CDR2 from the germline V gene are MGHRA and YSYEKL. V lost 5 bases, J lost 5 bases, and 6 bases stayed unmatched. The CDR3 extends over 15 amino acids. This CDR3 reads CASSWTGGSGDTQYF. DNA for the CDR3: TGCGCCAGCAGCTGGACAGGGGGCAGTGGAGATACGCAGTATTTT.

The gene calls are TRBV2 and TRBJ1-1; a weak D match, TRBD1 (5 bases). CDR1 and CDR2 from the germline V gene are SNHLY and FYNNEI. The CDR3 consists of 14 residues. Trimming removed 7 bases at V and 0 bases at J, with 12 bases between. The CDR3 nucleotides are TGTGCCAGCACCCGGACGGACATGAACACTGAAGCTTTCTTT. This sequence encodes CASTRTDMNTEAFF.

With regard to this clone: The same CDR3 can be traced to other DNA sequences in this sample. V gene TRBV5-1 combines with J gene TRBJ2-7, with 9 positions matching TRBD1. The CDR3 is 14 amino acids. Germline V CDR1 and CDR2: SGHRS, YFSETQ. V was clipped by 5 bases and J by 2 bases; unmatched bases: 5. CDR3 sequence: CASSPGQGAYEQYF. The CDR3 bases are TGCGCCAGCAGTCCGGGACAGGGCGCCTACGAGCAGTACTTC.

The rearrangement uses TRBV7-9 and TRBJ2-1; possibly TRBD1 for D (6 bases). CDR3 size: 17 residues. The germline V gene has CDR1 SEHNR and CDR2 FQNEAQ (reference sequence). V was shortened by 4 bases and J by 0 bases, with 16 bases between the two germline ends. The CDR3 DNA is TGTGCCAGCAGCTCCTCAGGACAGTTTAGCTCCTACAATGAGCAGTTCTTC. The encoded protein is CASSSSGQFSSYNEQFF.

CDR3 nucleotide sequence: TGTGCCAGCAGCCGCGTTGGGCAGAGTGAAGCTTTCTTT. Translated: CASSRVGQSEAFF. The rearrangement uses TRBV5-4 and TRBJ1-1; no clear D. This CDR3 region has 13 residues. V was pared by 4 bases and J by 7 bases, with 14 bases between. Germline loops: CDR1 SGHNT, CDR2 YYREEE (reference sequence).